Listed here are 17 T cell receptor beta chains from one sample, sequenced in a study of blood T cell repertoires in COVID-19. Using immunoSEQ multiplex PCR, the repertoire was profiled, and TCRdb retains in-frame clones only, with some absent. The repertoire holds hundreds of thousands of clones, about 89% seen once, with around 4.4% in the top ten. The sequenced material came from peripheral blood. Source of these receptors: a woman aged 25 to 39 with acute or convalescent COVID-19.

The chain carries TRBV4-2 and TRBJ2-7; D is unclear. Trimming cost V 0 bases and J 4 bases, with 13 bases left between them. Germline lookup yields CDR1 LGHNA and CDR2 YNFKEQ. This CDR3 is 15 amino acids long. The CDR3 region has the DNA TGTGCCAGCAGCCAAGATAGGAGCAAATTGTACGAGCAGTACTTC. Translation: CASSQDRSKLYEQYF.

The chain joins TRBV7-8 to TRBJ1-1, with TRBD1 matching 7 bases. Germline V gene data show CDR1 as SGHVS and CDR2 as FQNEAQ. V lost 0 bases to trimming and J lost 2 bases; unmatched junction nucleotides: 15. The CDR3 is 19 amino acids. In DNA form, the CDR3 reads TGTGCCAGCAGCTTAGCGATTGGAAGGGGGCGCTTAGGAAACACTGAAGCTTTCTTT. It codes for CASSLAIGRGRLGNTEAFF.

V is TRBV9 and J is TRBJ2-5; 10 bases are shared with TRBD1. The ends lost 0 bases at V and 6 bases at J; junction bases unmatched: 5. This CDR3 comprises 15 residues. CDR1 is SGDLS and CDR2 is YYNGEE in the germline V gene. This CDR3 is CASSVAGDRGQTQYF. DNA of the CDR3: TGTGCCAGCAGCGTAGCTGGGGACAGGGGACAGACCCAGTACTTC.

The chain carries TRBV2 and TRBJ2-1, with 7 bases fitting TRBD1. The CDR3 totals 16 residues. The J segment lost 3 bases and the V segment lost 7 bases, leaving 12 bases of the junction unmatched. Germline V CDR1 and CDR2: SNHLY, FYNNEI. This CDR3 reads CASNLVTGVVYNEQFF. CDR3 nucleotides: TGTGCCAGCAATTTGGTTACAGGGGTAGTCTACAATGAGCAGTTCTTC.

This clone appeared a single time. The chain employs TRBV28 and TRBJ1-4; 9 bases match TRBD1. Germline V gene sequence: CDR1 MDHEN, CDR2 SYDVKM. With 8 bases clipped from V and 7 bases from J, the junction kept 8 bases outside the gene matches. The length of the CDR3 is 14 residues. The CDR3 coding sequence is TGTGCCAGCTGGAACAGGGGGCGCGGTGAAAAACTGTTTTTT. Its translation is CASWNRGRGEKLFF.

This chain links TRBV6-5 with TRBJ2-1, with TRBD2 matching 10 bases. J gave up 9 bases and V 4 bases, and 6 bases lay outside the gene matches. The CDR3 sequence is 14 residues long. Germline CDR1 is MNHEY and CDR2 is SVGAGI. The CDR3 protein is CASSSSGGASEQFF. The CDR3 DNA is TGTGCCAGCAGTTCCAGCGGGGGGGCTAGTGAGCAGTTCTTC.

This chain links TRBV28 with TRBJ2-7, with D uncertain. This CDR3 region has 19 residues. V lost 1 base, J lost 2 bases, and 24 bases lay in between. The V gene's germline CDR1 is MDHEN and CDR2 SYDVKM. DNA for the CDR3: TGTGCCAGCAGTTTATCCTACCAACCCCGTGTGAGTTCCCCCTACGAGCAGTACTTC. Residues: CASSLSYQPRVSSPYEQYF.

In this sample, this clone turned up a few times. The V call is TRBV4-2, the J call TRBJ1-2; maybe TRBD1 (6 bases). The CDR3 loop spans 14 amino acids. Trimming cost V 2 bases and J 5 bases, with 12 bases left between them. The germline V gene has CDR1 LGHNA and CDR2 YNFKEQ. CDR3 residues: CASSQQGNLYGYTF. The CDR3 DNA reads TGTGCCAGCAGCCAACAGGGGAATCTTTATGGCTACACCTTC.

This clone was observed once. In DNA, the CDR3 is TGTGCCAGCAGCTCGAGGACTAGTACAGGCACACAAGAGACCCAGTACTTC. This codes for CASSSRTSTGTQETQYF. The chain carries TRBV7-7 and TRBJ2-5; TRBD2 agrees at 7 bases. This CDR3 has 17 amino acids. Trimming removed 4 bases from V and 2 bases from J; junction bases left unmatched: 13. Germline V gene sequence: CDR1 SSHAT, CDR2 FNYEAQ (reference sequence).

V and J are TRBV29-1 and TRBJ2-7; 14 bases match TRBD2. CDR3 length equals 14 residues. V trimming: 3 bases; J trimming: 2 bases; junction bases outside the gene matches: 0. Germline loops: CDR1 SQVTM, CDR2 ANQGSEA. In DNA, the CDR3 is TGCAGCGTTGAGGGACTAGCGGGGGCCTACGAGCAGTACTTC. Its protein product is CSVEGLAGAYEQYF.

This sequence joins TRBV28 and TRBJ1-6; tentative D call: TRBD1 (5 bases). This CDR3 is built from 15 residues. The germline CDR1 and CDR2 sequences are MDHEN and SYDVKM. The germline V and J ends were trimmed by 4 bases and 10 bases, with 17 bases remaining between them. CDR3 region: CASSSPRGGGSPLHF. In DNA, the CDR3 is TGTGCCAGCAGTTCCCCTCGGGGGGGTGGGTCACCCCTCCACTTT.

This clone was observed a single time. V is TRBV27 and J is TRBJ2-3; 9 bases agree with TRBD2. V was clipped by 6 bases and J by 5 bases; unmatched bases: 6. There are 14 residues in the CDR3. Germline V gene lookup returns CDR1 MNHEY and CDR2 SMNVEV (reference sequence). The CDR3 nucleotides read TGTGCCAGCAGGGTAGCGGGGGCGGGAGATACGCAGTATTTT. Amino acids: CASRVAGAGDTQYF.

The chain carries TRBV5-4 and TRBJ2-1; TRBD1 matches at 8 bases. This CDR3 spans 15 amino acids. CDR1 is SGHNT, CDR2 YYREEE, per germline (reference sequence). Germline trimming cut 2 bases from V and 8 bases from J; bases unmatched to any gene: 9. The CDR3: CASSFADRVRDEQFF. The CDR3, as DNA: TGTGCCAGCAGCTTCGCGGACAGGGTAAGAGATGAGCAGTTCTTC.

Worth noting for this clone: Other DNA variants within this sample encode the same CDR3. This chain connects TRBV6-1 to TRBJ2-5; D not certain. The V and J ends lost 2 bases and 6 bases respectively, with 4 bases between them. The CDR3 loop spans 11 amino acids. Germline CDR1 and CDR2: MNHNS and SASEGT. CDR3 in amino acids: CASSEPKTQYF. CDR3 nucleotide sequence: TGTGCCAGCAGTGAACCCAAGACCCAGTACTTC.

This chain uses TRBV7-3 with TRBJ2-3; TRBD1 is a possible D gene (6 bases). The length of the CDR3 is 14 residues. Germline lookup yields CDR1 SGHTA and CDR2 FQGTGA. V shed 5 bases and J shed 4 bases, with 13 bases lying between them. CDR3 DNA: TGTGCCAGCAGCCGGATGGGGGCCCCAGATACGCAGTATTTT. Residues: CASSRMGAPDTQYF.

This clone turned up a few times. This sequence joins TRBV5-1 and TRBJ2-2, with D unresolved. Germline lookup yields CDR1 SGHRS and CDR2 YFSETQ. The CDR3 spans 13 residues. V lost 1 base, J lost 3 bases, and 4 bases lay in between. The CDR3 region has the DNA TGCGCCAGCAGCTTGTACTACACCGGGGAGCTGTTTTTT. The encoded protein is CASSLYYTGELFF.

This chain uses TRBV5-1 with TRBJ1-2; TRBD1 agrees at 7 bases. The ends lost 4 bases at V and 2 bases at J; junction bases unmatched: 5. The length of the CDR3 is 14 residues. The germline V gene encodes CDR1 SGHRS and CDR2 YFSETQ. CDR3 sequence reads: CASSLGQANYGYTF. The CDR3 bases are TGCGCCAGCAGCCTCGGACAGGCGAACTATGGCTACACCTTC.